These 20 T cell receptor beta chains originate from one sample sequenced in a study of identifying expanded T cells in peripheral blood. Produced via immunoSEQ multiplex PCR; TCRdb's table is partial and in-frame only. Of 100,000 or so clones in the sample, 70% to 90% are singletons; the top ten hold around an eighth. The sample was blood. Receptors originate from a person between 18 and 69 years old in good health.

The chain uses TRBV28 and TRBJ1-5; D perhaps matches TRBD1 (5 bases). V lost 8 bases, J lost 6 bases, and 20 bases lay in between. CDR1 MDHEN and CDR2 SYDVKM come from the germline V gene. This CDR3 contains 15 residues. The CDR3 loop is CASWTGGLTFQPQHF. In DNA, the CDR3 is TGTGCCAGCTGGACGGGGGGGTTAACTTTTCAGCCCCAGCATTTT.

The chain carries TRBV5-4 and TRBJ1-6, with 8 positions matching TRBD1. Germline CDR1 SGHNT, CDR2 YYREEE (reference sequence). Trimming removed 4 bases from V and 7 bases from J; junction bases left unmatched: 7. This CDR3 contains 15 residues. The CDR3 is CASSPGQGPNSPLHF. In DNA form, the CDR3 reads TGTGCCAGCAGCCCAGGACAGGGTCCAAATTCACCCCTCCACTTT.

The V call is TRBV25-1, the J call TRBJ1-1; D gene unclear. V lost 10 bases and J 8 bases, leaving 14 bases between the germline ends. This CDR3 is 11 amino acids long. Germline values: CDR1 MGHDK, CDR2 SYGVNS. CDR3 in amino acids: CATGVGSEAFF. The CDR3 nucleotides are TGTGCCACGGGCGTGGGCAGCGAAGCTTTCTTT.

This clone was seen just once. The chain recombines TRBV4-2 with TRBJ2-1; TRBD2 matches at 7 bases. Unmatched junction bases numbered 9, after V lost 4 bases and J lost 0 bases. The CDR3 consists of 17 residues. Germline CDR1 reads LGHNA; CDR2 reads YNFKEQ. CDR3 nucleotide sequence: TGTGCCAGCAGCCTACGTCCGGGCGGGAGCTCCTACAATGAGCAGTTCTTC. Encoded protein: CASSLRPGGSSYNEQFF.

The V call is TRBV7-6, the J call TRBJ1-5; D perhaps matches TRBD1 (6 bases). V lost 2 bases to trimming and J lost 1 base, with 12 bases between them. The CDR3 is 16 residues long. Germline CDR1 SGHVS, CDR2 FNYEAQ. CDR3 DNA: TGTGCCAGCAGCTTACTCGGGGGACAAAGCAATCAGCCCCAGCATTTT. It is translated as CASSLLGGQSNQPQHF.

The sample holds one count of this clone. V and J are TRBV19 and TRBJ2-4; D is perhaps TRBD1 (6 bases). The ends were cut back, 0 bases at V and 10 bases at J, with 10 bases in the middle. CDR1 LNHDA and CDR2 SQIVND come from the germline V gene (reference sequence). The CDR3 runs to 13 residues. The chain's CDR3 is CASSIDGTPIQYF. In DNA, the CDR3 is TGTGCCAGTAGTATAGACGGGACACCTATTCAGTACTTC.

This clone appeared many times. The chain is built from TRBV4-2 and TRBJ2-7; D remains unclear. CDR1 and CDR2 (germline): LGHNA, YNFKEQ. This CDR3 spans 12 amino acids. V lost 0 bases to trimming and J lost 8 bases, with 8 bases between them. CDR3 DNA: TGTGCCAGCAGCCAAGATTTCGCGAAGCAGTACTTC. Translated: CASSQDFAKQYF.

This sequence joins TRBV5-1 and TRBJ1-1; 8 bases align to TRBD1. The V and J ends lost 5 bases and 5 bases, in that order; junction bases with no gene match: 8. The germline CDR1 and CDR2 sequences are SGHRS and YFSETQ. This CDR3 has 14 amino acids. The CDR3, as DNA: TGCGCCAGCAGAAGTGGACAGGGAGATACTGAAGCTTTCTTT. This codes for CASRSGQGDTEAFF.

V is TRBV9 and J is TRBJ2-2; 8 positions agree with TRBD2. CDR1 is SGDLS, CDR2 YYNGEE, per germline. J gave up 5 bases and V 1 base, and 7 bases lay outside the gene matches. The CDR3 totals 16 residues. The CDR3 nucleotides read TGTGCCAGCAGCGTAAGGAGCGGGAGCGGGACCGGGGAGCTGTTTTTT. It is translated as CASSVRSGSGTGELFF.

The chain uses TRBV29-1 and TRBJ1-3; TRBD1 matches at 7 bases. CDR3 length: 16 residues. V lost 2 bases and J lost 1; bases outside the gene matches: 8. CDR1 SQVTM and CDR2 ANQGSEA come from the germline V gene. The CDR3 sequence: CSVEPGQAYSGNTIYF. CDR3 DNA: TGCAGCGTTGAACCCGGACAGGCTTATTCTGGAAACACCATATATTTT.

Here the CDR3 reads CASSLTGTSQPQHF. CDR3 sequence (DNA): TGTGCCAGCAGCTTGACAGGTACGAGCCAGCCCCAGCATTTT. The chain uses TRBV5-5 and TRBJ1-5; tentative D call: TRBD1 (5 bases). V was trimmed by 1 base and J by 7 bases, leaving 12 bases between them. Per the germline V gene, CDR1 is SGHKS and CDR2 is YYEKEE (reference sequence). The length of the CDR3 is 14 residues.

The gene calls are TRBV19 and TRBJ1-1; D is possibly TRBD1 (5 bases). Germline CDR1 reads LNHDA; CDR2 reads SQIVND (reference sequence). This CDR3 comprises 14 residues. V was shortened by 7 bases and J by 4 bases, with 16 bases between the two germline ends. CDR3: CASISGPGGTEAFF. DNA of the CDR3: TGTGCCAGTATCTCTGGACCCGGGGGCACTGAAGCTTTCTTT.

The rearrangement uses TRBV1 and TRBJ1-5. TRBV1 is assigned pseudogene status. The CDR3 has 11 residues. The CDR3 coding sequence is TGCACCAGCAGCGATGGTCAGCCCCAGCATTTT. Its translation: CTSSDGQPQHF.

This clone was recorded once. The rearrangement links TRBV25-1 to TRBJ2-7; 7 bases line up with TRBD1. This CDR3 is built from 13 residues. In germline, CDR1 is MGHDK, CDR2 SYGVNS. Trimming cost V 8 bases and J 0 bases; bases outside gene matches: 4. The CDR3 sequence is CASGGQISYEQYF. The CDR3, as DNA: TGTGCCAGCGGGGGACAGATCTCCTACGAGCAGTACTTC.

The rearrangement joins TRBV4-1 to TRBJ2-7; D gene ambiguous. There are 15 residues in the CDR3. Trimming pared 1 base from V and 6 bases from J, leaving 16 bases between. In germline, CDR1 is MGHRA, CDR2 YSYEKL. The CDR3 region is CASSQGIQTFLEQYF. The CDR3 nucleotides are TGCGCCAGCAGCCAAGGGATTCAGACCTTTCTCGAGCAGTACTTC.

The V gene is TRBV4-1, the J gene TRBJ2-5; D possibly uses TRBD1 or TRBD2 (5 bases each). The CDR3 spans 16 residues. Between the trimmed V and J ends, which lost 0 bases and 5 bases, there was a span of 16 bases. CDR1 and CDR2 (germline): MGHRA, YSYEKL. The DNA of the CDR3 is TGCGCCAGCAGCCAAGATCAGGGACGTGCATTGGAGACCCAGTACTTC. Its protein is CASSQDQGRALETQYF.

The rearrangement joins TRBV5-5 to TRBJ1-2, with D unresolved. Germline CDR1 and CDR2: SGHKS and YYEKEE (reference sequence). There are 15 residues in the CDR3. The ends were cut back, 8 bases at V and 3 bases at J, with 20 bases in the middle. The CDR3 coding sequence is TGTGCCAGTCATGTACTTGGACGGAAAGACTATGGCTACACCTTC. It specifies CASHVLGRKDYGYTF.

V and J are TRBV7-2 and TRBJ2-3; D uncertain. Trimming pared 5 bases from V and 3 bases from J, leaving 6 bases between. The CDR3 consists of 12 residues. Germline CDR1 SGHTA, CDR2 FQGNSA. As DNA, the CDR3 is TGTGCCAGCAGCGAGCAAACAGATACGCAGTATTTT. This sequence encodes CASSEQTDTQYF.

The chain recombines TRBV7-2 with TRBJ2-7; tentative D call: TRBD1 (5 bases). V lost 6 bases and J lost 5, with 11 bases in between. Germline V gene data show CDR1 as SGHTA and CDR2 as FQGNSA. The CDR3 extends over 12 amino acids. CDR3 sequence reads: CASRSPGNEQYF. The CDR3, as DNA: TGTGCCAGCAGGTCGCCAGGGAACGAGCAGTACTTC.

The V and J genes are TRBV2 and TRBJ1-1; D is unclear. The CDR3 consists of 14 residues. Germline-derived CDR1 and CDR2 are SNHLY and FYNNEI. Trimming took off 4 bases at V and 6 bases at J, with 15 bases between the two ends. CDR3 in amino acids: CASSAATRWAEAFF. The CDR3 bases are TGTGCCAGCAGTGCAGCAACCCGCTGGGCTGAAGCTTTCTTT.